The sequence of this T cell receptor beta chain was determined in a study of T-cell reconstitution after alpha-beta-depleted transplantation in children. Findings and caveats of the study: It was newly produced T cells that mostly accounted for T-cell counts and diversity one year after transplant. About two months after transplant, alpha-beta T cells reportedly came from several hundred expanded graft clones. Surviving recipient cells, namely T cells and thymic progenitors, were the source of high day-60 TCRbeta diversity in some patients.

Unique molecular identifiers were used to barcode this TCRbeta library. TCRdb re-called the PCR reads with MiXCR, one entry per CDR3 protein. This sample carries 90,000 to 100,000 distinct CDR3 sequences, about a quarter of them seen once, and the ten largest clones take 20% to 25%. Turning to this clonotype: No antigen is known for it.

CDR3 length: 18 amino acids. Germline-derived CDR1 and CDR2 are LGHDT and YNNKEL (reference sequence). Trimming at V came to 11 bases and at J to 4 bases, leaving 21 bases not matched to a gene. The specimen comprised PBMCs, sampled before TCRalphabeta/CD19-depleted stem cell transplant. J is TRBJ2-5 and V is TRBV3-1; 11 positions agree with TRBD1. This TCR derives from a boy aged 2 to 9 with acute lymphoblastic leukemia, due to receive a stem cell transplant. The CDR3 region has the DNA TGTGCCCTCAGCCGGGACAGGGGGGGACTAGCAGCGGCAGAGACCCAGTACTTC. Its protein product is CALSRDRGGLAAAETQYF.